This TCR beta chain was retrieved from a study of control samples from healthy donors and cancer patients. Data came from immunoSEQ multiplex PCR; TCRdb stores just in-frame clones and leaves some out. The sample yields about 69,000 clones, about 80% seen once. The CDR3 is 14 amino acids. Germline V gives CDR1 MNHEY, CDR2 SVGAGI. V was pared by 11 bases and J by 14 bases, with 30 bases between. The chain has TRBV6-5 and TRBJ1-2, with D possibly matching TRBD1 (5 bases). The clonotype originates from a woman aged 45-60 years with lung cancer. Sequenced sample: PBMCs. The CDR3 protein is CAFDPGTAPYKPTF. CDR3 DNA: TGTGCCTTCGATCCGGGGACCGCCCCCTATAAGCCGACCTTC.